Given below is one TCR beta chain in context. Sequenced by immunoSEQ multiplex PCR; TCRdb stores in-frame clones only, minus some. In the table there are tens of thousands of clones, 90% to 95% of which are singletons. V was shortened by 2 bases and J by 3 bases, with 13 bases between the two germline ends. The germline V gene has CDR1 MNHEY and CDR2 SMNVEV (reference sequence). The CDR3 consists of 15 residues. The data derive from a study of T cell changes during pregnancy in multiple sclerosis. The V and J genes are TRBV27 and TRBJ1-1; no clear D gene. This clonotype was obtained from a female donor with multiple sclerosis, enrolled in a pregnancy study. The sequenced sample was CD8+ T cells from peripheral blood mononuclear cells, obtained in the first trimester of pregnancy. The DNA of the CDR3 is TGTGCCAGCAGTTTACCGGGAAGGTGGCACACTGAAGCTTTCTTT. It encodes CASSLPGRWHTEAFF.